What follows are 5 T cell receptor beta chains derived from one specimen sequenced in a study of T cells in Graves' hyperthyroidism and ophthalmopathy. From RNA transcripts, TCR beta CDR3 regions were amplified. TCR CDR3 underwent first-round RT-PCR with the HTBI primer set. MiXCR, applied by TCRdb to the multiplex PCR reads, yields one record per CDR3 protein. Of fewer than 650,000 distinct CDR3 sequences in the sample, more than 11% were seen once. Input material: blood. Receptor source: a young woman with Graves' hyperthyroidism that later progressed to Graves' ophthalmopathy.

This clonotype showed up many times. The gene calls are TRBV29-1 and TRBJ1-1; no clear D. From germline, CDR1 is SQVTM and CDR2 ANQGSEA. The CDR3 totals 15 residues. Trimming stripped 3 bases from V and 2 bases from J, with 16 bases between. The CDR3 region has the DNA TGCAGCGTTGACGATGTGGGCGGGAGAAACACTGAAGCTTTCTTT. Amino acids: CSVDDVGGRNTEAFF.

Concerning this clonotype itself: A clone one base away is much larger, so this may be a read error. The chain uses TRBV10-3 and TRBJ2-1; the D call may be TRBD1 or TRBD2 (6 bases each). The CDR3 contains 14 residues. Germline V gene data show CDR1 as ENHRY and CDR2 as SYGVKD. V was clipped by 10 bases and J by 9 bases, with 22 bases between them. CDR3 DNA sequence: TGTGCCACGACGAACGGGGGCGGAGATGGTGAGCAGTTCTTC. It encodes CATTNGGGDGEQFF.

V is TRBV6-1 and J is TRBJ1-2; D ambiguous. The germline V gene has CDR1 MNHNS and CDR2 SASEGT. V dropped 3 bases and J dropped 8 bases, with 4 bases sitting between them. This CDR3 is 10 amino acids long. DNA for the CDR3: TGTGCCAGCAGTGATATCGGCTACACCTTC. Its translation: CASSDIGYTF.

This clonotype was recorded at least ten times. The CDR3 spells CSAPEGTSGRNEQYF. DNA for the CDR3: TGCAGTGCACCTGAAGGGACTAGCGGGAGAAACGAGCAGTACTTC. V is TRBV20-1 and J is TRBJ2-7, with TRBD2 matching over 14 bases. The CDR3 runs 15 residues. V shed 6 bases, J shed 5 bases, and the junction held 9 bases outside the gene matches. The germline V gene has CDR1 DFQATT and CDR2 SNEGSKA (reference sequence).

This chain uses TRBV12-3 or TRBV12-4 with TRBJ1-2, with 10 bases identical to TRBD1. The V segment lost 3 bases and the J segment 7 bases; nucleotides outside the gene matches: 8. This CDR3 region has 15 residues. The CDR3 protein is CASSFAGTGVGGYTF. DNA for the CDR3: TGTGCCAGCAGTTTCGCCGGGACAGGGGTAGGTGGCTACACCTTC.